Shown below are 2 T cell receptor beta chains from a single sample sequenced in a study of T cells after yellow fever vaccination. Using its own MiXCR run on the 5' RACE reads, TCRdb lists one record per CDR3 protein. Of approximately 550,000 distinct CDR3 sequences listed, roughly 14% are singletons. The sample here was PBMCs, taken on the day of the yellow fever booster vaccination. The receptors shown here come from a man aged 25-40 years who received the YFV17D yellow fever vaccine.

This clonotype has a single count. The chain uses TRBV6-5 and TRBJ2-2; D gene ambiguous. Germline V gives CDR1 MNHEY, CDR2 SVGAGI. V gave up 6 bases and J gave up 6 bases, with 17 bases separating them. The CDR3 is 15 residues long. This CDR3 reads CASRLLGVLPGELFF. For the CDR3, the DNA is TGTGCCAGCAGGTTACTGGGCGTTTTGCCCGGGGAGCTGTTTTTT.

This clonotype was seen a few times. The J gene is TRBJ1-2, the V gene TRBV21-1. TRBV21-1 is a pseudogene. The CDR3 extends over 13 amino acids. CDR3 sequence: CASRLDNYYGYTF. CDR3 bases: TGTGCCAGCAGACTCGACAATTATTATGGCTACACCTTC.